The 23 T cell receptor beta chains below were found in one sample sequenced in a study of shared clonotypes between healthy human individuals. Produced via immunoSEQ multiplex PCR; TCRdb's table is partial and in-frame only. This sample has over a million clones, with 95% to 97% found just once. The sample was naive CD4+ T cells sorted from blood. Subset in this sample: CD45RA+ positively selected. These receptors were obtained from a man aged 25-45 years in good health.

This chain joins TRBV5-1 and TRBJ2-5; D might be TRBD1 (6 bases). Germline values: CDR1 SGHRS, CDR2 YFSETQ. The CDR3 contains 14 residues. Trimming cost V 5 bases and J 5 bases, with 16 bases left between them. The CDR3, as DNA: TGCGCCAGCAGAGTAGCAGGGGCAGTGGAGACCCAGTACTTC. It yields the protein CASRVAGAVETQYF.

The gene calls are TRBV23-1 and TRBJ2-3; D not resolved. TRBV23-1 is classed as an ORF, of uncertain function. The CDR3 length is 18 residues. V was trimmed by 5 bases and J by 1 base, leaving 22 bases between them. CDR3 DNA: TGCGCCAGCAGTTCCGAAACTACCCAGGACGGGTGCACAGATACGCAGTATTTT. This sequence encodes CASSSETTQDGCTDTQYF.

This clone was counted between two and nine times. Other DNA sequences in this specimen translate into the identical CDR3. CDR3 DNA sequence: TGCGCCAGCAGCCGGACAGGTGCAGGGGCCAACGTCCTGACTTTC. Translation gives CASSRTGAGANVLTF. This chain joins TRBV5-1 and TRBJ2-6; 7 nucleotides align to TRBD1. This CDR3 is 15 amino acids long. Trimming at V came to 4 bases and at J to 4 bases, leaving 5 bases not matched to a gene. Germline loops: CDR1 SGHRS, CDR2 YFSETQ.

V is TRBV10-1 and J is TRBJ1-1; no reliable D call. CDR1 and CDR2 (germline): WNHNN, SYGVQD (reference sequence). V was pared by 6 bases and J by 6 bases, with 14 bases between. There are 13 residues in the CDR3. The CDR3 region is CASSHLPVAEAFF. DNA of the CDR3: TGCGCCAGCAGCCATTTACCGGTGGCTGAAGCTTTCTTT.

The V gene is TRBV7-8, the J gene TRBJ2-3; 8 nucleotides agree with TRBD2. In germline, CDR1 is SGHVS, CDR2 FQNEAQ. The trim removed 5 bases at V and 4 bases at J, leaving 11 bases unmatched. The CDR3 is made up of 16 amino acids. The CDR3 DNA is TGTGCCAGCAGCCCCCGGGGGGGGGCGCGAGCAGATACGCAGTATTTT. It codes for CASSPRGGARADTQYF. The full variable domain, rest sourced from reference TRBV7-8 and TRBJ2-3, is GAGVSQSPRYKVAKRGQDVALRCDPISGHVSLFWYQQALGQGPEFLTYFQNEAQLDKSGLPSDRFFAERPEGSVSTLKIQRTQQEDSAVYLCASSPRGGARADTQYFGPGTRLTVL.

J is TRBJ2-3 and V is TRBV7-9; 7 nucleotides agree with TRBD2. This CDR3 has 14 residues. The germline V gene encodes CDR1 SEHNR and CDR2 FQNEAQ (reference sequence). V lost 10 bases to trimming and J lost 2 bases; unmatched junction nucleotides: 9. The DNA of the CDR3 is TGTGCCACCCTAGCGGAAACTAACACAGATACGCAGTATTTT. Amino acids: CATLAETNTDTQYF.

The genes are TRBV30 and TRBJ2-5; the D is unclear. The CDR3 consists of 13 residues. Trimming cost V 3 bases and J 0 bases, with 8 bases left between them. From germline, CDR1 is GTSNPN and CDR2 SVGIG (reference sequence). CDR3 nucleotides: TGTGCCTGGAGAAGGGAAAACCAAGAGACCCAGTACTTC. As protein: CAWRRENQETQYF.

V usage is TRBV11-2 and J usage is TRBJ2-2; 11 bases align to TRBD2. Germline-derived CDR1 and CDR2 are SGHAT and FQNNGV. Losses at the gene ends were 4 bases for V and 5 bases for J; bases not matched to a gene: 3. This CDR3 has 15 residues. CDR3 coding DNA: TGTGCCAGCAGCTCCCGACTAGCGGGAACCGGGGAGCTGTTTTTT. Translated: CASSSRLAGTGELFF.

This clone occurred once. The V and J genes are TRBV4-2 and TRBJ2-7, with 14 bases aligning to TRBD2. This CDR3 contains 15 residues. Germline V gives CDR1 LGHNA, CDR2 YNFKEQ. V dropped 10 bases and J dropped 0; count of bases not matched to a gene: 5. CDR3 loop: CATSGTSGSSYEQYF. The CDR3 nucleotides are TGTGCCACCAGTGGGACTAGCGGGAGCTCCTACGAGCAGTACTTC.

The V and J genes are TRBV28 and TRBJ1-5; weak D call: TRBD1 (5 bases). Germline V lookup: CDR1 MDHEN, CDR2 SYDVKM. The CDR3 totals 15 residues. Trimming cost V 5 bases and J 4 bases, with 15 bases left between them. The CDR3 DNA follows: TGTGCCAGCAGTGGCGGGACGGTGATTAATCAGCCCCAGCATTTT. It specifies CASSGGTVINQPQHF.

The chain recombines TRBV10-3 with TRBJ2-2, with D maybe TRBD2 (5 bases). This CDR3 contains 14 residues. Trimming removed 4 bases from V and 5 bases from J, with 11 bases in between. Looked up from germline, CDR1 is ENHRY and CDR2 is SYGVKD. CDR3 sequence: CAISAGLRTGELFF. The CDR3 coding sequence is TGTGCCATCAGTGCGGGGTTGAGGACCGGGGAGCTGTTTTTT.

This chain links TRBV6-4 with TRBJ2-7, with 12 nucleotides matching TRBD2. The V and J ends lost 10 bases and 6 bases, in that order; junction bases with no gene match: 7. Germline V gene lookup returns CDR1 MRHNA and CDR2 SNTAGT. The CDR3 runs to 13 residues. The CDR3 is CATSTSGSVEQYF. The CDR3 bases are TGTGCCACCTCGACTAGCGGGAGCGTCGAGCAGTACTTC.

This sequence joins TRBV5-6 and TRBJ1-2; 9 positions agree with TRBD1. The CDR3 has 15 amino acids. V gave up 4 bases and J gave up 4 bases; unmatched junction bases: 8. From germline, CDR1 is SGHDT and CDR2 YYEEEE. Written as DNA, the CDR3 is TGTGCCAGCAGCCACTTCCGGGACAGGGTCTATGGCTACACCTTC. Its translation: CASSHFRDRVYGYTF.

CDR3 coding DNA: TGCGCCAGCAGCCAGAGGGGGCCCGGATACAATGAGCAGTTCTTC. Its translation: CASSQRGPGYNEQFF. The chain combines TRBV4-1 with TRBJ2-1, with TRBD1 matching 7 bases. The V gene's germline CDR1 is MGHRA and CDR2 YSYEKL. V dropped 3 bases and J dropped 4; count of bases not matched to a gene: 6. The CDR3 consists of 15 residues.

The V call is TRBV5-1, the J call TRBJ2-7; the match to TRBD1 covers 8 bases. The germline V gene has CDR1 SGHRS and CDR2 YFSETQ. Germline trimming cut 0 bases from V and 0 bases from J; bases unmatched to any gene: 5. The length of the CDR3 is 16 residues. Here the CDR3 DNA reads TGCGCCAGCAGCTTGGCCTGGGACAGGTCCTCCTACGAGCAGTACTTC. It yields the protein CASSLAWDRSSYEQYF.

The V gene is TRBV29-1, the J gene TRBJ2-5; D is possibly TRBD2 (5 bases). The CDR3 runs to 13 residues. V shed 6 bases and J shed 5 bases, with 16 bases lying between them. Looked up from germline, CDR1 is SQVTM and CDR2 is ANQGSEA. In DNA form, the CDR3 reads TGCAGCGTGGTACGGGAAGGTGGGGAGACCCAGTACTTC. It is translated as CSVVREGGETQYF.

The CDR3 nucleotides read TGTGCCAGCAGCTTAGCAGGGGTTGGTGGCTATGGCTACACCTTC. It codes for CASSLAGVGGYGYTF. The V and J genes are TRBV7-2 and TRBJ1-2; maybe TRBD1 (5 bases). Between the trimmed V and J ends, which lost 0 bases and 4 bases, there was a span of 12 bases. This CDR3 comprises 15 residues. Germline CDR1 reads SGHTA; CDR2 reads FQGNSA. The full variable domain, its missing parts supplied by reference TRBV7-2 and TRBJ1-2, is GAGVSQSPSNKVTEKGKDVELRCDPISGHTALYWYRQSLGQGLEFLIYFQGNSAPDKSGLPSDRFSAERTGGSVSTLTIQRTQQEDSAVYLCASSLAGVGGYGYTFGSGTRLTVV.

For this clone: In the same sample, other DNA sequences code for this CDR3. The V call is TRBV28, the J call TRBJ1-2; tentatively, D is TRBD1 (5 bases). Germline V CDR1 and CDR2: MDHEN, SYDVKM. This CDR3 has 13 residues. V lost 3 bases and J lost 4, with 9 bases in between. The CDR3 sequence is CASSLQGAYGYTF. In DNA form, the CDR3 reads TGTGCCAGCAGTTTGCAGGGCGCCTATGGCTACACCTTC.

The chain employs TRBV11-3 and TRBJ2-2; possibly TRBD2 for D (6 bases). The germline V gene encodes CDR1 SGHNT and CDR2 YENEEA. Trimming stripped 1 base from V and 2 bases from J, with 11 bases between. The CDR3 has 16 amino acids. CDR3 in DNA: TGTGCCAGCAGCTTAGTGGTCGCGGGAAACACCGGGGAGCTGTTTTTT. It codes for CASSLVVAGNTGELFF.

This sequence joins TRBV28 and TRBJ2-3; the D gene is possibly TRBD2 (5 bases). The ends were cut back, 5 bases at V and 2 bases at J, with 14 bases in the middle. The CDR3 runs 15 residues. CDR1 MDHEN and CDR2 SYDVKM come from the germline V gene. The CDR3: CASSPKAVITDTQYF. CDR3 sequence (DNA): TGTGCCAGCAGTCCCAAAGCGGTTATCACAGATACGCAGTATTTT.

CDR3 loop: CASSGGLWEQYF. CDR3 coding DNA: TGTGCCAGCAGCGGCGGGCTCTGGGAGCAGTACTTC. This chain connects TRBV2 to TRBJ2-7; tentatively, D is TRBD2 (5 bases). The CDR3 totals 12 residues. Germline V gene lookup returns CDR1 SNHLY and CDR2 FYNNEI. Trimming removed 6 bases from V and 7 bases from J, with 13 bases in between. Full variable domain (rest looked up from reference TRBV2 and TRBJ2-7): EPEVTQTPSHQVTQMGQEVILRCVPISNHLYFYWYRQILGQKVEFLVSFYNNEISEKSEIFDDQFSVERPDGSNFTLKIRSTKLEDSAMYFCASSGGLWEQYFGPGTRLTVT.

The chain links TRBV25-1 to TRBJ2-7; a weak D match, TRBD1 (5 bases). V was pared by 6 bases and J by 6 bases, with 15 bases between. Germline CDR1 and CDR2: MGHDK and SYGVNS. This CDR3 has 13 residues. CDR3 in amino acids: CASSGVGRGEQYF. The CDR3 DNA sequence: TGTGCCAGCAGCGGTGTTGGAAGGGGCGAGCAGTACTTC.

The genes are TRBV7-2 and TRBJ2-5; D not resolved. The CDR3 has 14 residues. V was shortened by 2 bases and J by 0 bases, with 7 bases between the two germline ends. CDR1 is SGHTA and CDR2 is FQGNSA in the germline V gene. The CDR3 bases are TGTGCCAGCAGCTTATTCCGGGACCAAGAGACCCAGTACTTC. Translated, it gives CASSLFRDQETQYF.